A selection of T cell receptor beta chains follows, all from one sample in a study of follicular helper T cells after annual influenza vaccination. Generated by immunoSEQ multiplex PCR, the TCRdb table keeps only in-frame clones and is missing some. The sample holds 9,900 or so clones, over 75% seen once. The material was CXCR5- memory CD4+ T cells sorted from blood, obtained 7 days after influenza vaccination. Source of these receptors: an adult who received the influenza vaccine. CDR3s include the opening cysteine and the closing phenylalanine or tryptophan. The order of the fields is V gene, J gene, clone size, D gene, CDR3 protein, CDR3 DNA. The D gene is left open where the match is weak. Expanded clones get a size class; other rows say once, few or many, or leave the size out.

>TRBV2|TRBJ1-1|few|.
CASSDRRTNTEAFF
TGTGCCAGCAGTGATCGCAGAACGAACACTGAAGCTTTCTTT
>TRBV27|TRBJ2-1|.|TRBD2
CASSPPRGLAGANEQFF
TGTGCCAGCAGCCCCCCCCGAGGGCTAGCGGGAGCCAATGAGCAGTTCTTC
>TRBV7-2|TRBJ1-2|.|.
CASSLDGSYGYTF
TGTGCCAGCAGCTTAGATGGGAGCTATGGCTACACCTTC
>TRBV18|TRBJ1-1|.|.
CASSPAGGGNTEAFF
TGTGCCAGCTCACCAGCCGGGGGAGGGAACACTGAAGCTTTCTTT
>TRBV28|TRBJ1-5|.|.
CASVFQGRSNQPQHF
TGTGCCAGCGTCTTTCAGGGTAGGAGCAATCAGCCCCAGCATTTT
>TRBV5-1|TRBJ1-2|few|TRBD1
CASSTGAANYGYTF
TGCGCCAGCAGTACAGGGGCGGCTAACTATGGCTACACCTTC
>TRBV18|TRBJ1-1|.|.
CASSPGDSTEAFF
TGTGCCAGCTCACCGGGAGACAGCACTGAAGCTTTCTTT
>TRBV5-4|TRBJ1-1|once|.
CASSQPGTEEAFF
TGTGCCAGCAGCCAGCCAGGGACTGAGGAAGCTTTCTTT
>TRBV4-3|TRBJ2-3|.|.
CASSQNRGTDTQYF
TGCGCCAGCAGCCAAAATAGGGGCACAGATACGCAGTATTTT
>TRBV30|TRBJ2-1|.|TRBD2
CAWRNSGVDEQFF
TGTGCCTGGAGGAACAGCGGGGTTGATGAGCAGTTCTTC
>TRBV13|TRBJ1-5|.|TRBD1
CASSLGGQASNQPQHF
TGTGCCAGCAGCTTAGGAGGACAGGCCAGCAATCAGCCCCAGCATTTT
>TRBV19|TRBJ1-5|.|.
CASTPLWEGNQPQHF
TGTGCCAGTACCCCTCTCTGGGAGGGAAATCAGCCCCAGCATTTT
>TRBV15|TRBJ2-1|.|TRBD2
CATSRDPSGRAGEQFF
TGTGCCACCAGCAGAGATCCGAGCGGGAGGGCCGGTGAGCAGTTCTTC
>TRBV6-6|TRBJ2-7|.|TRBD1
CASSPGTGGIYEQYF
TGTGCCAGCAGCCCCGGGACAGGGGGGATCTACGAGCAGTACTTC
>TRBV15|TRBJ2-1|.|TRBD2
CATSRDRSASGSRNEQFF
TGTGCCACCAGCAGAGATAGATCGGCTAGCGGGAGTCGCAATGAGCAGTTCTTC
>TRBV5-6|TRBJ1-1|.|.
CASSLVVNTEAFF
TGTGCCAGCAGCTTGGTAGTCAACACTGAAGCTTTCTTT
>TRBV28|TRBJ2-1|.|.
CASSPQGHEQFF
TGTGCCAGCAGTCCACAGGGCCATGAGCAGTTCTTC